Given below is one T cell receptor beta chain in context. What it recognizes is unknown. Measured with immunoSEQ multiplex PCR; TCRdb has only the in-frame clones, and not every one. The table has about 22,000 clones, 70% to 90% seen once. This entry is derived from a study of OX40 agonist ivuxolimab in advanced cancers. Across the whole study: The dose-escalation cohort was over 65% male, with a mean age of around 60 years, ranging roughly 23 to 90. Two patients with cutaneous melanoma and one with hepatocellular carcinoma, three in total, showed partial responses. Study-level findings and limits: CD8+ T cells showed, on average, more clonal expansion than CD4+ cells. Specificity for antigen went undetermined in the expanded peripheral T cells.

The starting material was CD4+ or CD8+ T cells sorted from blood, obtained in a trial of the OX40 agonist ivuxolimab. The sequence was collected from an adult with an advanced solid tumor such as melanoma, head and neck, liver or kidney cancer.

CDR3 residues: CASTGDRYNQPQHF. As DNA, the CDR3 is TGTGCCAGCACCGGCGACAGGTACAATCAGCCCCAGCATTTT. V and J are TRBV27 and TRBJ1-5; possibly TRBD1 for D (6 bases). From germline, CDR1 is MNHEY and CDR2 SMNVEV (reference sequence). The CDR3 consists of 14 residues. V was cut by 7 bases and J by 3 bases, with 13 bases left in between.